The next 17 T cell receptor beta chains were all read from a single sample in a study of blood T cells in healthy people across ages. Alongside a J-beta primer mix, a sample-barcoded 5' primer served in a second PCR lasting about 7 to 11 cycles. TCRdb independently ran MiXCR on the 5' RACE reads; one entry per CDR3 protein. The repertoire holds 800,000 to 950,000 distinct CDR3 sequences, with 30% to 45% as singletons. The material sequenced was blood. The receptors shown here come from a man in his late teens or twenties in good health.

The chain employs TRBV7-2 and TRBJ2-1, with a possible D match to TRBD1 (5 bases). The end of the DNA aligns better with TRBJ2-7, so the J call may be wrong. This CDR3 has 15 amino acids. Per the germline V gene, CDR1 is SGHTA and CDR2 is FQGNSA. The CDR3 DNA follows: TGTGCCAGCAGCTTAGCGGGGCCCTCCTACAATGAGCAGTACTTC. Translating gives CASSLAGPSYNEQYF.

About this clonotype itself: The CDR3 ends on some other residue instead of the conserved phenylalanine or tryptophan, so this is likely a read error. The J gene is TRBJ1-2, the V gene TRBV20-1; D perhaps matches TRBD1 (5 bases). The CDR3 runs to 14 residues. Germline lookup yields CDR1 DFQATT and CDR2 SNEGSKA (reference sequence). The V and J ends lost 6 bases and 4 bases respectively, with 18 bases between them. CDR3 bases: TGCAGTGCCAGCTCCAGTTCAGGGCCCTATGGCTACACCCTC. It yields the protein CSASSSSGPYGYTL.

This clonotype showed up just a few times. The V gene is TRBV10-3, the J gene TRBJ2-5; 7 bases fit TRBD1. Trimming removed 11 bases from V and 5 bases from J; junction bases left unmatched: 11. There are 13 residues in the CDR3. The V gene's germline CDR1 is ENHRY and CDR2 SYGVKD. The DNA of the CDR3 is TGTGCCGTCTGGACAGGACCGCCGGAGACCCAGTACTTC. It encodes CAVWTGPPETQYF.

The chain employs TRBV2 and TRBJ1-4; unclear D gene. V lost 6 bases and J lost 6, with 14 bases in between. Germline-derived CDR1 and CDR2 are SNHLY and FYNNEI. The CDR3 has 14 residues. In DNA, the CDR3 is TGTGCCAGCAGCCAGAGGGTTCTGGATGAAAAACTGTTTTTT. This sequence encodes CASSQRVLDEKLFF. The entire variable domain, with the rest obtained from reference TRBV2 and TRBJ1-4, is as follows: EPEVTQTPSHQVTQMGQEVILRCVPISNHLYFYWYRQILGQKVEFLVSFYNNEISEKSEIFDDQFSVERPDGSNFTLKIRSTKLEDSAMYFCASSQRVLDEKLFFGSGTQLSVL.

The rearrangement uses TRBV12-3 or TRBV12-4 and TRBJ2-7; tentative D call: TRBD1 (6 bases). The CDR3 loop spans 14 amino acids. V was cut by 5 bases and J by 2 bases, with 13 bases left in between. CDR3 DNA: TGTGCCAGCAGTCCCCAGGGGATAACCTACGAGCAGTACTTC. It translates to CASSPQGITYEQYF.

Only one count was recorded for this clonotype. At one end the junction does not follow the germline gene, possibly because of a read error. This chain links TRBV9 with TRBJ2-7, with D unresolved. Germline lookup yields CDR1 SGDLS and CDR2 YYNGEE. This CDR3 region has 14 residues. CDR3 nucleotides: TGTGTCAGCAGCTCTCAAGGACCCGCCTACGAGCAGTACTTC. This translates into CVSSSQGPAYEQYF.

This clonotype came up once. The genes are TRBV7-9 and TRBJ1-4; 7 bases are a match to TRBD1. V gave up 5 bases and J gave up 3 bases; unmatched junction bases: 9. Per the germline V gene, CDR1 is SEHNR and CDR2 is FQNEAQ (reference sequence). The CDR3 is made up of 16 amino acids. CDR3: CASSAPDRLANEKLFF. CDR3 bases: TGTGCCAGCAGCGCGCCGGACAGGTTGGCTAATGAAAAACTGTTTTTT.

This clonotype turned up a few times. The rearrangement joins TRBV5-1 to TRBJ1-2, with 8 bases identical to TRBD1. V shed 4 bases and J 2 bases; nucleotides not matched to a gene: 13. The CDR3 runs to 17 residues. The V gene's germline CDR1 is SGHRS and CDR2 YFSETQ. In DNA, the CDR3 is TGCGCCAGCAGCCTACGATCGGGCCGGGACAGGAACTATGGCTACACCTTC. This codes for CASSLRSGRDRNYGYTF.

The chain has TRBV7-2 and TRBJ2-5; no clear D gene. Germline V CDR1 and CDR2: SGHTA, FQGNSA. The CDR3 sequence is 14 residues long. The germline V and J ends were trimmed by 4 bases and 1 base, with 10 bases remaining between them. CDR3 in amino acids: CASSSQSIQETQYF. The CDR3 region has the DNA TGTGCCAGCAGCTCCCAATCCATCCAAGAGACCCAGTACTTC.

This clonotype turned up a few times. The CDR3 region is CASSLFRGGETQYF. CDR3 nucleotide sequence: TGTGCCAGCAGCTTGTTCCGGGGTGGAGAGACCCAGTACTTC. The genes are TRBV5-4 and TRBJ2-5; tentatively, D is TRBD2 (5 bases). The CDR3 totals 14 residues. CDR1 and CDR2 (germline): SGHNT, YYREEE (reference sequence). The germline V and J ends were trimmed by 1 base and 4 bases, with 11 bases remaining between them.

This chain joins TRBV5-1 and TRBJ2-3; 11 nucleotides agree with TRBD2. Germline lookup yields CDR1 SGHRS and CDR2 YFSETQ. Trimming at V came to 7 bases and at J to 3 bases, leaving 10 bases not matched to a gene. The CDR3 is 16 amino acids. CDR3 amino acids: CASGTLAGGPTDTQYF. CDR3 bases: TGCGCCAGCGGAACTTTAGCGGGGGGGCCAACAGATACGCAGTATTTT.

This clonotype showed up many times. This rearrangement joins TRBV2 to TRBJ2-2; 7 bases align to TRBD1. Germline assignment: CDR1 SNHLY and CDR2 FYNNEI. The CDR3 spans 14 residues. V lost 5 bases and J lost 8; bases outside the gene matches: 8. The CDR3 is CASSTEGAGGELFF. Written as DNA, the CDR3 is TGTGCCAGCAGTACCGAGGGGGCAGGAGGGGAGCTGTTTTTT.

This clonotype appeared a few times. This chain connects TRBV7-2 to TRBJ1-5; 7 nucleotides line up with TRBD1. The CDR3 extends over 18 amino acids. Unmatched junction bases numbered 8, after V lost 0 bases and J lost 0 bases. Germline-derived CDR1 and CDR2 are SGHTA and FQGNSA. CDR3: CASSLALGDRYSNQPQHF. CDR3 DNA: TGTGCCAGCAGCTTAGCCTTGGGGGACAGATATAGCAATCAGCCCCAGCATTTT.

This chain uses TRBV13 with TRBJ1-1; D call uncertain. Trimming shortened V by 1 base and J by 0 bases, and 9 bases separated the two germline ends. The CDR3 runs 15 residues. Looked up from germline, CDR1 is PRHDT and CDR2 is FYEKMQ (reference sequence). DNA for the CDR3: TGTGCCAGCAGCTTAGAAGTACGGCTGAACACTGAAGCTTTCTTT. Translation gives CASSLEVRLNTEAFF.

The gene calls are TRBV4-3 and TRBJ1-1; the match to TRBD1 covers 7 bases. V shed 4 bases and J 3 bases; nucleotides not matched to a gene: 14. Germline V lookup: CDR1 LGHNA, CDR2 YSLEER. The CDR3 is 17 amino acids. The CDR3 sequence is CASSPQQGKVLDTEAFF. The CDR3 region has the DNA TGCGCCAGCAGCCCCCAACAGGGGAAGGTATTGGACACTGAAGCTTTCTTT.

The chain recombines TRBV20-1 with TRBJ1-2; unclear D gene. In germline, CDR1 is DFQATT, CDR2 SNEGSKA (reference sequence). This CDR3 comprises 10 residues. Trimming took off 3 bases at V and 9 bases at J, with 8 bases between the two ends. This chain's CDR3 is CSARRESYTF. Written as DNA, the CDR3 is TGCAGTGCTAGGAGGGAAAGCTACACCTTC.

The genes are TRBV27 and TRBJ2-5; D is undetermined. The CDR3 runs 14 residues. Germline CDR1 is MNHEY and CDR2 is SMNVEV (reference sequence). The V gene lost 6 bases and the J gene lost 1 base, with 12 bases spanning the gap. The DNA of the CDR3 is TGTGCCAGCAGCCGCGTCGGGCGCCAAGAGACCCAGTACTTC. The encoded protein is CASSRVGRQETQYF.